This section outlines one T cell receptor beta chain sequence together with its context. Its antigen is currently unknown. Only in-frame clones appear in the TCRdb table, and some are missing; sequencing was by immunoSEQ multiplex PCR. The repertoire holds roughly 67,000 clones, with nearly 95% as singletons. The CDR3 covers 14 residues. V lost 0 bases, J lost 1 base, and 6 bases lay in between. The V gene's germline CDR1 is WNHNN and CDR2 SYGVQD (reference sequence). These data come from a study of T cell clones after liver transplantation. Study conclusions and caveats: Small, mixed patient groups and varying post-transplant times limit these conclusions. Donor-reactive sequences fell more than third party-reactive ones, suggesting partial deletion.

Sorting of unstimulated PBMCs yielded separate CD3+CD4+ and CD3+CD8+ fractions. The chain has TRBV10-1 and TRBJ2-5; TRBD1 is a possible D gene (5 bases). The sequence was collected from a human patient who received a liver transplant. Some T cells may be the graft donor's. This specimen was CD4+ T cells from blood, taken approximately 25 months after liver transplant. The CDR3 DNA sequence: TGCGCCAGCAGTGAGTCTAGGGGCCAAGAGACCCAGTACTTC. This translates into CASSESRGQETQYF.